This TCR beta chain is from a study of blood T cell repertoires in COVID-19. Assay: immunoSEQ multiplex PCR; the TCRdb copy retains only in-frame clones and omits some. Of roughly 9,900 clones in the sample, about 80% were seen once. Sequencing was performed on peripheral blood. The TCR was taken from a human donor in a cohort sampled during active COVID-19.

The CDR3 region is CATQGPNSGNTIYF. DNA for the CDR3: TGTGCCACTCAGGGTCCGAACTCTGGAAACACCATATATTTT. The J gene is TRBJ1-3, the V gene TRBV6-5; TRBD1 is a possible D gene (5 bases). Trimming pared 10 bases from V and 0 bases from J, leaving 13 bases between. CDR1 and CDR2 from the germline V gene are MNHEY and SVGAGI. CDR3 length: 14 amino acids.